Detailed here is one T cell receptor (beta chain). Clones were sequenced by immunoSEQ multiplex PCR, and TCRdb holds only the in-frame ones, with some missing. The table shows tens of thousands of clones, with 90% occurring only once. This record belongs to a study of OX40 agonist ivuxolimab in advanced cancers. The CDR3 is 14 residues long. Germline-derived CDR1 and CDR2 are SGHRS and YFSETQ. With 4 bases clipped from V and 3 bases from J, the junction kept 5 bases outside the gene matches. This specimen was CD4+ or CD8+ T cells sorted from blood, taken in a trial of the OX40 agonist ivuxolimab. The sequence derives from an adult with an advanced solid tumor such as melanoma, head and neck, liver or kidney cancer. V gene TRBV5-1 combines with J gene TRBJ1-2; 8 nucleotides agree with TRBD1. In nucleotides, the CDR3 is TGCGCCAGCAGCGAGACAGGGGCGGACTATGGCTACACCTTC. Its protein product is CASSETGADYGYTF.